This entry concerns a single T cell receptor (beta chain). This sample was taken from a study of T-cell memory formation after mild COVID-19. Via MiXCR, TCRdb re-called the 5' RACE reads, giving one row per CDR3 protein. The table lists around 500,000 distinct CDR3 sequences, 18% of them singletons, with approximately 13% in the top ten. V lost 4 bases to trimming and J lost 4 bases, with 13 bases between them. Germline V gene lookup returns CDR1 SGHVS and CDR2 FNYEAQ. CDR3 size: 15 residues. The receptor comes from an adult woman who had mild COVID-19 (a few samples of this study predate the infection). Cell type and time point are not known. The genes are TRBV7-6 and TRBJ2-2, with TRBD1 as a possible D gene (6 bases). The sequencing input was PBMCs or a T cell subset sorted from them (not recorded which). Here the CDR3 reads CASSSVGQTTGELFF. CDR3 in DNA: TGTGCCAGCAGCTCCGTCGGACAGACCACCGGGGAGCTGTTTTTT.